This TCR beta chain was captured by sequencing in a study of T cells expressing NK-cell markers. The CDR3 covers 14 residues. CDR1 and CDR2 from the germline V gene are LGHDT and YNNKEL (reference sequence). From its re-call of the 5' RACE reads, TCRdb lists each CDR3 protein once, without DNA. The sample data list about 150,000 distinct CDR3 sequences. Sequences were obtained from blood T cells: a sorted CD56 or NKG2C T cell subset, CD4+ or CD8+ T cells, or bulk PBMC T cells (not recorded which). The chain links TRBV3-1 to TRBJ1-5. The receptor was derived from a woman aged 50 to 60 in good health. CDR3: CASSPGVKNQPQHF.